Each of the 2 T cell receptor beta chains below was sequenced from the same sample in a study of beta chain features in type 1 diabetes. cDNA synthesis used the whole RNA isolate, giving expressed TCRB sequences. Sequencing was performed with immunoSEQ multiplex PCR; in TCRdb, only in-frame clones are kept and a portion is missing. This sample has 500,000 to 700,000 clones, with around a sixth found just once. What was sequenced was naive CD4+ T cells from blood. The receptors derive from a young man in good health.

This clone was picked up a small number of times. J is TRBJ2-3 and V is TRBV28, with 11 bases fitting TRBD2. This CDR3 comprises 15 residues. CDR1 and CDR2 from the germline V gene are MDHEN and SYDVKM. Losses at the gene ends were 7 bases for V and 1 base for J; bases not matched to a gene: 4. The chain's CDR3 is CASTLAGGRTDTQYF. In DNA form, the CDR3 reads TGTGCCAGCACTCTAGCGGGGGGACGCACAGATACGCAGTATTTT.

This clone was seen more than once but under ten times. The chain carries TRBV9 and TRBJ1-1; TRBD1 aligns across 7 bases. CDR1 is SGDLS, CDR2 YYNGEE, per germline. Trimming at V came to 3 bases and at J to 4 bases, leaving 12 bases not matched to a gene. The CDR3 is made up of 16 amino acids. CDR3 bases: TGTGCCAGCAGCGCCCCAGGGGGGGCGCGGGGCACTGAAGCTTTCTTT. This codes for CASSAPGGARGTEAFF.